The entry that follows covers one T cell receptor beta chain sequence. Antigen: not known. The sample is drawn from a study of blood T cells in healthy people across ages. Study-wide results and caveats: What prevented conclusive comparison of naive and antigen-experienced cells was that PBMCs were unsorted.

Primed by a sample-barcoded 5' primer and a J-beta primer mix, a second PCR proceeded for 7 to 11 cycles. Every cDNA was tagged by a template-switch adaptor with 12 random nucleotides. TCRdb used MiXCR to reprocess the 5' RACE reads, holding one entry per CDR3 protein. The table records over a million distinct CDR3 sequences, approximately 39% of them present only once. Staff drew roughly 10 milliliters of peripheral blood from each donor. Input material: blood. This sequence originates from a woman aged 18 to 35 in good health.

The CDR3 DNA is TGTGCCAGCAGTTACTCGTCTCCTGGCGAGCAGTACTTC. This codes for CASSYSSPGEQYF. The chain links TRBV6-5 to TRBJ2-7; D call uncertain. The germline gives CDR1 MNHEY, CDR2 SVGAGI. V dropped 0 bases and J dropped 6 bases, with 9 bases sitting between them. The CDR3 contains 13 residues.